A selection of T cell receptor beta chains follows, all from one sample in a study of T cells in Graves' hyperthyroidism and ophthalmopathy. In TCRdb, the multiplex PCR reads were re-called with MiXCR into one record per CDR3 protein. The sample yields approximately 400,000 distinct CDR3 sequences, approximately 18% seen once. Source material: blood. These receptors originate from a man aged 18 to 29 with Graves' ophthalmopathy. Both conserved end residues are part of each CDR3. D genes are given only for firm matches. Clone size appears in some rows only: once, few, many, or a class for an expanded clone.

v_gene	d_gene	j_gene	abundance	CDR3aa	CDR3nt
TRBV24-1	NA	TRBJ1-2	few	CATSVEGQSPFGYTF	TGTGCCACCAGTGTGGAGGGGCAGAGCCCCTTTGGCTACACCTTC
TRBV20-1	TRBD1	TRBJ2-3	many	CSARDYRQGTDTQYF	TGCAGTGCTAGAGATTACAGACAGGGAACAGATACGCAGTATTTT
TRBV27	NA	TRBJ2-3	many	CASSYQRGDTQYF	TGTGCCAGCAGTTACCAACGGGGAGATACGCAGTATTTT
TRBV9	NA	TRBJ2-7	few	CASSAEDLSSYEQYF	TGTGCCAGCAGCGCCGAAGACCTTAGCTCCTACGAGCAGTACTTC
TRBV27	TRBD2	TRBJ2-7	many	CASSPSLTSDYEQYF	TGTGCCAGCAGTCCCTCTTTGACTAGCGATTACGAGCAGTACTTC
TRBV2	NA	TRBJ2-3	many	CASSEAGTGSDTQYF	TGTGCCAGCAGTGAAGCCGGAACAGGGTCGGATACGCAGTATTTT
TRBV2	TRBD1	TRBJ1-1	many	CASSGTRTGGYNTEAFF	TGTGCCAGCAGTGGAACGAGGACAGGGGGCTACAACACTGAAGCTTTCTTT
TRBV5-6	NA	TRBJ2-1	many	CASSKWNEQFF	TGTGCCAGCAGCAAGTGGAATGAGCAGTTCTTC
TRBV19	NA	TRBJ1-5	NA	CASRAQGGNQPQHF	TGTGCCAGTAGGGCCCAAGGGGGCAATCAGCCCCAGCATTTT
TRBV19	NA	TRBJ1-2	NA	CASSIDEGQYGYTF	TGTGCCAGTAGTATAGATGAGGGTCAATATGGCTACACCTTC
TRBV11-2	NA	TRBJ2-7	many	CASSLLRGRYPYEQYF	TGTGCCAGCAGCCTCCTTAGAGGGCGCTACCCCTACGAGCAGTACTTC
TRBV27	NA	TRBJ1-6	NA	CASSQRNSPLHF	TGTGCCAGCAGCCAGAGAAATTCACCCCTCCACTTT
TRBV9	NA	TRBJ2-5	many	CASSLPGPGETQYF	TGTGCCAGCAGCCTTCCTGGACCCGGGGAGACCCAGTACTTC
TRBV12-3/TRBV12-4	NA	TRBJ1-2	NA	CASSSGSPYGYTF	TGTGCCAGCAGTTCCGGGTCCCCCTATGGCTACACCTTC
TRBV19	NA	TRBJ2-5	NA	CASKMGGMDLWETQYF	TGTGCCAGTAAGATGGGGGGTATGGATCTGTGGGAGACCCAGTACTTC
TRBV12-3/TRBV12-4	TRBD1	TRBJ2-1	NA	CASSPGQAEQFF	TGTGCCAGCAGTCCAGGACAGGCAGAGCAGTTCTTC
TRBV6-2/TRBV6-3	NA	TRBJ2-2	NA	CASSYYGRSTGELFF	TGTGCCAGCAGTTACTATGGGAGGAGCACCGGGGAGCTGTTTTTT
TRBV2	TRBD1	TRBJ1-5	many	CASQGANSNQPQHF	TGTGCCAGCCAGGGGGCTAATAGCAATCAGCCCCAGCATTTT
TRBV9	NA	TRBJ2-3	few	CASSAAAGLSTDTQYF	TGTGCCAGCAGCGCAGCAGCAGGGTTGAGCACAGATACGCAGTATTTT
TRBV28	NA	TRBJ1-1	many	CASSLPQGAEAFF	TGTGCCAGCAGTTTACCCCAGGGTGCTGAAGCTTTCTTT
TRBV6-1	NA	TRBJ2-3	many	CASSSPGTDTQYF	TGTGCCAGCAGTTCCCCGGGCACAGATACGCAGTATTTT
TRBV5-1	NA	TRBJ2-2	NA	CASSLGHRDTGELFF	TGCGCCAGCAGCTTGGGACACAGAGACACCGGGGAGCTGTTTTTT
TRBV3-1	NA	TRBJ2-2	once	CASSQGAKGELFF	TGTGCCAGCAGCCAAGGGGCCAAGGGGGAGCTGTTTTTT
TRBV15	NA	TRBJ1-6	NA	CATSRDRQSRDGSPLHF	TGTGCCACCAGCAGGGACCGACAGTCCAGGGACGGATCACCCCTCCACTTT
TRBV7-9	NA	TRBJ2-5	NA	CASSLGTLEEETQYF	TGTGCCAGCAGTCTGGGGACTTTGGAGGAAGAGACCCAGTACTTC
TRBV9	NA	TRBJ2-2	few	CASSVAVGGSLGELFF	TGTGCCAGCAGCGTAGCGGTCGGAGGTAGCCTCGGGGAGCTGTTTTTT
TRBV2	NA	TRBJ2-6	many	CASSSSGSGANVLTF	TGTGCCAGCAGTTCCAGCGGGTCTGGGGCCAACGTCCTGACTTTC
TRBV5-1	TRBD1	TRBJ2-3	many	CASSWGTGGYTDTQYF	TGCGCCAGCAGCTGGGGGACAGGGGGGTACACAGATACGCAGTATTTT
TRBV5-8	TRBD1	TRBJ1-2	few	CASSNEGQRYGYTF	TGTGCCAGCAGCAATGAGGGACAGAGATATGGCTACACCTTC
TRBV9	TRBD2	TRBJ2-3	NA	CASSVGGGLASTDTQYF	TGTGCCAGCAGCGTAGGTGGGGGACTAGCCAGCACAGATACGCAGTATTTT
TRBV27	TRBD2	TRBJ2-1	NA	CASSLAAGGPYNEQFF	TGTGCCAGCAGTTTAGCGGCGGGGGGGCCCTACAATGAGCAGTTCTTC